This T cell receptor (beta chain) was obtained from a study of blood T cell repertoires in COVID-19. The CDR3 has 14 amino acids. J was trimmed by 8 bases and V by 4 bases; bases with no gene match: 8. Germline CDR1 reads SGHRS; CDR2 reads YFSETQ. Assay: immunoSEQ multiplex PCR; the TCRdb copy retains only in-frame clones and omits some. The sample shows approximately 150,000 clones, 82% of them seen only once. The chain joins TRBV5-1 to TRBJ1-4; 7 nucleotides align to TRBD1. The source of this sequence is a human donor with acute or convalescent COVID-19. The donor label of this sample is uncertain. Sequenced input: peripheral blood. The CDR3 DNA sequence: TGCGCCAGCAGCGTAACAGGGGTCCGGGAAAAACTGTTTTTT. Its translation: CASSVTGVREKLFF. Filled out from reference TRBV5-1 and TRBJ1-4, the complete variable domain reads KAGVTQTPRYLIKTRGQQVTLSCSPISGHRSVSWYQQTPGQGLQFLFEYFSETQRNKGNFPGRFSGRQFSNSRSEMNVSTLELGDSALYLCASSVTGVREKLFFGSGTQLSVL.